This T cell receptor (beta chain) emerged from a study of blood T cell repertoires in COVID-19. V was trimmed by 5 bases and J by 0 bases, leaving 20 bases between them. The CDR3 spans 18 residues. Looked up from germline, CDR1 is PRHDT and CDR2 is FYEKMQ (reference sequence). Sequencing was performed with immunoSEQ multiplex PCR; in TCRdb, only in-frame clones are kept and a portion is missing. The data show about 300,000 clones, more than 75% seen once. The V and J genes are TRBV13 and TRBJ2-1; D possibly corresponds to TRBD2 (6 bases). The source is a man aged 25 to 40 who had recovered from COVID-19. The sequenced material came from PBMCs or T cells enriched from blood (not recorded which). DNA for the CDR3: TGTGCCAGCAGCCCGACAGCGCGACTAGTGCTCTCCTACAATGAGCAGTTCTTC. It translates to CASSPTARLVLSYNEQFF. Full variable domain (rest looked up from reference TRBV13 and TRBJ2-1): AAGVIQSPRHLIKEKRETATLKCYPIPRHDTVYWYQQGPGQDPQFLISFYEKMQSDKGSIPDRFSAQQFSDYHSELNMSSLELGDSALYFCASSPTARLVLSYNEQFFGPGTRLTVL.